This T cell receptor (beta chain) derives from a study of T cells in Graves' hyperthyroidism and ophthalmopathy. Study-wide findings and caveats: Blood samples included most of the expanded thyroid clonotypes exceeding 0.001.

The TCR beta CDR3 regions underwent amplification using RNA transcripts as the source. First-round RT-PCR targeting the TCR CDR3 was performed with the HTBI primer set. One entry per CDR3 protein, called by TCRdb with MiXCR from the multiplex PCR reads. The sample includes hundreds of thousands of distinct CDR3 sequences, 15% to 18% of them seen just once. This clonotype was counted many times. Its target is not known. The length of the CDR3 is 16 residues. CDR1 is SGHNT, CDR2 YENEEA, per germline. V was clipped by 4 bases and J by 7 bases; unmatched bases: 11. Hyperthyroidism of Graves' type that showed no ophthalmopathy progression within 18 months was stable.

This chain connects TRBV11-3 to TRBJ2-1; 9 bases agree with TRBD2. Sequencing input: blood. This clonotype originated in a woman aged 18-29 years with Graves' hyperthyroidism. The CDR3: CASSSRGGRAQNEQFF. The CDR3 DNA is TGTGCCAGCAGCTCCAGAGGCGGGAGGGCCCAAAATGAGCAGTTCTTC.